The T cell receptor beta chain described here comes from a study of human T cells and chemical hapten exposure (dated by TCRdb to the early 2020s). At the level of the whole study: For sensitization, 2% DPC in acetone was applied to a roughly 2 cm by roughly 2 cm area of upper inner arm skin. Patients additionally received weekly therapeutic DPC doses to the scalp throughout the roughly 25-week study period. Patch testing on the upper back used Finn chambers containing 0.01% DPC, with scoring done after 6 days according to International Contact Dermatitis Research Group standards. Most of the patients in the cohort were female, and the cohort covered alopecia areata with under or over 50% scalp involvement, alopecia totalis and alopecia universalis. Libraries were pooled for sequencing, and per-sample TCR yields varied mainly because of small differences in library volumes within the pool. Peripheral blood TCR repertoire changes were tracked in vivo in alopecia patients during primary and secondary sensitization to the hapten diphenylcyclopropenone (DPC). Blood was sampled from patients pre-sensitization (week 0) and at 2, 6 and about 24 weeks after DPC sensitization. Some 29 alopecia patients gave blood for TCR sequencing at one to four time points (pre-sensitization, 2, 6 and 24 weeks).

The V and J ends are trimmed by 4 bases and 7 bases, leaving 13 bases between them. Taken from cysteine to phenylalanine, the CDR3 has 13 residues. Only CDR3 DNA is held: 39 bases, read in frame from base 1. For CDR1 and CDR2, the germline V gene lists SQVTM and ANQGSEA. Read against the paper, the sample's time point label means: patch test 2, 6 weeks after DPC sensitization. The sample's treatment or condition label, decoded: therapeutic diphenylcyclopropenone sensitization with weekly scalp DPC. At every patch-test visit, the blood draw took place before the patch test was put on. Eligible patients were aged 18 to 70, diagnosed with alopecia, deemed suitable for DPC therapy, and excluded if pregnant. Total RNA was extracted from unfractionated whole blood that had been collected in Tempus Blood RNA tubes. The receptor library was made with RACE. These reads were obtained on a NextSeq 500. During library preparation, unique molecular identifiers were attached to individual cDNA molecules so that TCRs could be counted quantitatively and reproducibly. Each blood RNA sample was used to sequence both TCR alpha and TCR beta chains. As for the authors' bioinformatics: Samples had a median of roughly 87,000 TCRs, with a range from about 23,224 to 750,000. V, J and CDR3 annotation of the TCR reads was carried out using the Decombinator software suite. Every sample was subsampled to the same number of TCRs (28,000) for the PS versus PT1 abundance plots. Expanded TCRs were defined as absent before sensitization and observed at least eight times at the 2-week time point. Using fastp trimming at Q25 and MiXCR clonotype assembly, TCRdb reanalyzed the public sequencing data and kept in-frame beta chains. Rows are combined by CDR3 protein, so each entry shows the most common genes and DNA. V and J calls and clone size were set by TCRdb, not the authors. For this sample the table gives tens of thousands of distinct CDR3 sequences, of which around 10% were detected only once. Approximately 7% of the sample rests with the top ten.

This clonotype is characterized as medium-sized (0.01 to 0.1%). Its antigen target is currently unknown. Per-base quality was not reported, and no clone a single base away is much larger than it. The paper as a whole reports these results and caveats: Repeated subsampling changed both the strength of the expansion versus patch-test correlation and the threshold at which that correlation became significant. Alopecia, a presumed autoimmune disease, was present in all patients, so the immune response of the patients might differ from that of healthy individuals. The number of TCRs above 1 in 1000 frequency did not change with DPC sensitization; there was no evidence of global repertoire structure alterations. Patch test score correlated positively with the number of PT1 expanded TCRs, reaching significance at thresholds 8, 16 and 32 but not at 4. Expanded TCRs formed significantly more large CDR3 similarity clusters than pre-sensitization or healthy control sets, consistent with antigen-driven responses.

The chain was built from TRBV29-1 and TRBJ1-4, with TRBD1 tentatively as D gene (5 bases match). The TCR was taken from a man aged 25-45 years with alopecia areata. Some clones in this sample may be carry-over from other donors' samples. The material sequenced was whole blood, taken in connection with sensitization to the hapten diphenylcyclopropenone (DPC). The nucleotide sequence reads TGCAGCGTTGGACCCAGGAGGGGTGAAAAACTGTTTTTT. Its product reads: CSVGPRRGEKLFF.